Following are 14 T cell receptor beta chains from one sample sequenced in a study of breast tumors, draining lymph nodes, adjacent tissues. Samples came from axillary lymph nodes draining the breast cancer. In TCRdb, the multiplex PCR reads were re-called with MiXCR into one record per CDR3 protein. The sample contains some 130,000 distinct CDR3 sequences, around 20% of which appear only once. Sequences were obtained from axillary lymph node tissue. Receptors originate from a female donor with breast cancer. Some clones in this sample may be carry-over from other donors' samples.

This clonotype has a count of ten or more. The DNA of the CDR3 is TGTGCCAGCAGCTTGGTCAACGGGAGTTCCTGGAATGAGCAGTTCTTC. This sequence encodes CASSLVNGSSWNEQFF. The J gene is TRBJ2-1, the V gene TRBV5-8, with a possible D match to TRBD2 (6 bases). V lost 0 bases and J lost 7, with 17 bases in between. Germline CDR1 reads SGHTS; CDR2 reads YDEGEE. The CDR3 length is 16 residues. The full variable domain, rest sourced from reference TRBV5-8 and TRBJ2-1, is EAGVTQSPTHLIKTRGQQATLRCSPISGHTSVYWYQQALGLGLQFLLWYDEGEERNRGNFPPRFSGRQFPNYSSELNVNALELEDSALYLCASSLVNGSSWNEQFFGPGTRLTVL.

The rearrangement joins TRBV3-1 to TRBJ2-7; a possible D gene is TRBD2 (5 bases). V shed 1 base and J shed 5 bases, with 9 bases lying between them. The CDR3 contains 13 residues. CDR1 LGHDT and CDR2 YNNKEL come from the germline V gene (reference sequence). DNA for the CDR3: TGTGCCAGCAGCCAAGGTGCGGGCGACGAGCAGTACTTC. Translation gives CASSQGAGDEQYF.

This clonotype was seen many times. The V gene is TRBV5-1, the J gene TRBJ2-5; the D gene could be TRBD1 or TRBD2 (6 bases each). The ends were cut back, 4 bases at V and 4 bases at J, with 14 bases in the middle. CDR3 length equals 14 residues. Germline CDR1 is SGHRS and CDR2 is YFSETQ. CDR3 sequence: CASSLSGAAETQYF. Written as DNA, the CDR3 is TGCGCCAGCAGCCTATCGGGGGCTGCAGAGACCCAGTACTTC.

This clonotype was counted ten times or more. The rearrangement uses TRBV3-1 and TRBJ2-1; 9 positions match TRBD2. The germline CDR1 and CDR2 sequences are LGHDT and YNNKEL (reference sequence). V lost 5 bases, J lost 6 bases, and 14 bases stayed unmatched. CDR3 length equals 17 residues. CDR3 coding DNA: TGTGCCAGCAGCACACAGGAAGGCGGGGGGGCTACCAATGAGCAGTTCTTC. It encodes CASSTQEGGGATNEQFF.

This clonotype was counted many times. The rearrangement uses TRBV4-1 and TRBJ1-6; D not resolved. The length of the CDR3 is 15 residues. The germline V gene encodes CDR1 MGHRA and CDR2 YSYEKL. Deletions cut 0 bases from V and 13 bases from J, with 16 bases between. The CDR3 region is CASSQDMTPSSPLHF. The CDR3 bases are TGCGCCAGCAGCCAAGATATGACCCCATCCAGTCCCCTCCACTTT.

A word on this clonotype: A much larger clonotype is one base distant, so this may be a read error. The chain joins TRBV2 to TRBJ2-5; tentatively, D is TRBD2 (5 bases). The V end lost 3 bases, the J end lost 9 bases, and 17 bases lay between the germline ends. The CDR3 covers 14 residues. CDR1 and CDR2 (germline): SNHLY, FYNNEI. Here the CDR3 DNA reads TGTGCCAGCAGTGAGGGTCGGGATGCGGAGGCCCAGTACTTC. Translated: CASSEGRDAEAQYF.

The table lists this clonotype with many counts. This chain joins TRBV14 and TRBJ2-3, with TRBD2 matching over 9 bases. Unmatched junction bases numbered 11, after V lost 3 bases and J lost 4 bases. The germline V gene has CDR1 SGHDN and CDR2 FVKESK. CDR3 length equals 17 residues. This chain's CDR3 is CASSHKPRLADADTQYF. CDR3 bases: TGTGCCAGCAGCCACAAACCCCGACTAGCGGACGCAGATACGCAGTATTTT.

This clonotype has just a few counts. V is TRBV5-4 and J is TRBJ2-7, with D unclear. Looked up from germline, CDR1 is SGHNT and CDR2 is YYREEE (reference sequence). With 0 bases removed from V and 5 bases from J, the gap between germline ends came to 12 bases. The CDR3 sequence is 14 residues long. Here the CDR3 reads CASSLGVGYDEQYF. CDR3 coding DNA: TGTGCCAGCAGCTTGGGGGTAGGGTACGACGAGCAGTACTTC.

At least ten counts were recorded for this clonotype. V usage is TRBV19 and J usage is TRBJ1-3; 8 bases map to TRBD1. This CDR3 contains 16 residues. Germline-derived CDR1 and CDR2 are LNHDA and SQIVND (reference sequence). V was pared by 7 bases and J by 0 bases, with 8 bases of the junction left unmatched. The CDR3 loop reads CASKRDRSSSGNTIYF. In DNA, the CDR3 is TGTGCCAGTAAGCGGGACAGGTCGAGCTCTGGAAACACCATATATTTT.

In its sample, this clonotype was seen a few times. This chain links TRBV13 with TRBJ2-2, with 7 bases fitting TRBD2. V lost 3 bases and J lost 2; bases outside the gene matches: 6. The CDR3 is 16 amino acids. CDR1 and CDR2 from the germline V gene are PRHDT and FYEKMQ (reference sequence). The chain's CDR3 is CASSLGLAANTGELFF. DNA for the CDR3: TGTGCCAGCAGCTTGGGCCTAGCGGCCAACACCGGGGAGCTGTTTTTT.

As regards this clonotype: This may be a read error: a much more frequent sequence differs by one nucleotide. The missing conserved phenylalanine or tryptophan at the end of this CDR3 makes a read error likely. The chain combines TRBV12-3 or TRBV12-4 with TRBJ2-5, with D tentatively TRBD1 (6 bases). The CDR3 has 13 amino acids. Trimming pared 5 bases from V and 4 bases from J, leaving 11 bases between. The CDR3 DNA sequence: TGTGCCAGCAGTCCCCAGGGGAGAGAGACCCAGTACTCC. Protein: CASSPQGRETQYS.

Comments on this clonotype: This sequence may be a read error, since a much larger clone differs from it by one base. The chain joins TRBV11-2 to TRBJ2-1, with 13 nucleotides matching TRBD2. Germline-derived CDR1 and CDR2 are SGHAT and FQNNGV. This CDR3 has 14 residues. The CDR3 nucleotides are TGTGTCAGCAGCGCACTAGCGGGGGGGGGTGAGCAGTTCTTC. Amino acid sequence: CVSSALAGGGEQFF.

This clonotype was detected only a few times. The germline gene is not matched at one end of the junction; a read error may be the cause. This chain uses TRBV24-1 with TRBJ2-1; D not resolved. The length of the CDR3 is 13 residues. Germline lookup yields CDR1 KGHDR and CDR2 SFDVKD. Written as DNA, the CDR3 is TGTACCACCAGTGATTCCTATAGGGATGAGCAGTTCTTC. It specifies CTTSDSYRDEQFF.

The chain joins TRBV5-1 to TRBJ2-3, with D perhaps TRBD1 (5 bases). Germline V CDR1 and CDR2: SGHRS, YFSETQ. This CDR3 region has 17 residues. V shed 4 bases and J shed 1 base, with 19 bases lying between them. Written as DNA, the CDR3 is TGCGCCAGCAGCCGGGCAGGTGGGGCTCTCGGCACAGATACGCAGTATTTT. It translates to CASSRAGGALGTDTQYF.